This is a list of T cell receptor beta chains from one sample in a study of T cells expressing NK-cell markers. TCRdb reprocessed the 5' RACE reads, keeping one entry per CDR3 protein, no DNA. In total, the table holds hundreds of thousands of distinct CDR3 sequences. The source material was blood T cells: a sorted CD56 or NKG2C T cell subset, CD4+ or CD8+ T cells, or bulk PBMC T cells (not recorded which). The receptors here all came from a man between 18 and 69 years old in good health. CDR3s include the opening cysteine and the closing phenylalanine or tryptophan.

J: TRBJ1-1; V: TRBV7-2; CDR3: CASSLHQDTEAFF
J: TRBJ1-6; V: TRBV7-2; CDR3: CASSRTVNSPLHF
J: TRBJ2-3; V: TRBV4-2; CDR3: CASSQDRASGGGSTDTQYF
J: TRBJ1-2; V: TRBV6-1; CDR3: CASSKGSRGYGYTF
J: TRBJ1-1; V: TRBV21-1; CDR3: CASSKVDRVTFF
J: TRBJ2-3; V: TRBV6-1; CDR3: CASSASVGSTSTDTQYF
J: TRBJ2-1; V: TRBV15; CDR3: CATSSSDGTGTYNEQFF
J: TRBJ1-2; V: TRBV18; CDR3: CASSTKQGAYGYTF
J: TRBJ1-2; V: TRBV12-3/TRBV12-4; CDR3: CASRQRKNPYGYTF
J: TRBJ2-1; V: TRBV27; CDR3: CASSPDRGDKFF
J: TRBJ1-3; V: TRBV2; CDR3: CASCRGSGNTIYF
J: TRBJ2-5; V: TRBV5-1; CDR3: CASSLDGKDRKQETQYF
J: TRBJ2-2; V: TRBV12-3/TRBV12-4; CDR3: CASSFSGLASTGELFF
J: TRBJ2-7; V: TRBV12-3/TRBV12-4; CDR3: CASGSGLAGLYEQYF
J: TRBJ1-2; V: TRBV6-1; CDR3: CASTGWDRGNYGYTF
J: TRBJ1-2; V: TRBV7-3; CDR3: CASSLKTQGPNYGYTF
J: TRBJ2-4; V: TRBV19; CDR3: CASKGLAGSLNIQYF
J: TRBJ2-3; V: TRBV6-5; CDR3: CASSYRGGHYTQYF
J: TRBJ2-7; V: TRBV6-1; CDR3: CASSETGAQLYEQYF
J: TRBJ2-5; V: TRBV3-1; CDR3: CASSPRPNRQETQYF
J: TRBJ2-1; V: TRBV7-2; CDR3: CASSMGLAGVNEQFF
J: TRBJ2-1; V: TRBV12-3/TRBV12-4; CDR3: CASSFGSTPYNEQFF
J: TRBJ1-1; V: TRBV29-1; CDR3: CGYHWGYEAFF